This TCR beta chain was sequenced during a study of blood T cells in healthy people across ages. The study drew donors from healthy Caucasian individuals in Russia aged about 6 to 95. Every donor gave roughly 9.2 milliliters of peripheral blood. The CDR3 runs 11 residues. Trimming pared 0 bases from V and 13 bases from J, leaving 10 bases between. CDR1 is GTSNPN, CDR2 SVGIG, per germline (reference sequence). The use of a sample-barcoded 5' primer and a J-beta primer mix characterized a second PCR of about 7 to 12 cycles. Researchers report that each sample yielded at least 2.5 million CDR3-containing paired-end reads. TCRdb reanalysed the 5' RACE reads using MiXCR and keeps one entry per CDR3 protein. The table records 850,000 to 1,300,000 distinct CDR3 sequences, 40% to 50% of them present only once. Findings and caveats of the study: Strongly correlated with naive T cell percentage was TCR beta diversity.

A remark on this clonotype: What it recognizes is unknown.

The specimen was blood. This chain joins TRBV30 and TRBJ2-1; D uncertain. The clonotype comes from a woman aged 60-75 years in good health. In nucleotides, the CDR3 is TGTGCCTGGAGTGTACAACGCCGCCAGTTCTTC. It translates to CAWSVQRRQFF. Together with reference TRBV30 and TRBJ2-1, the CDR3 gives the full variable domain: SQTIHQWPATLVQPVGSPLSLECTVEGTSNPNLYWYRQAAGRGLQLLFYSVGIGQISSEVPQNLSASRPQDRQFILSSKKLLLSDSGFYLCAWSVQRRQFFGPGTRLTVL.